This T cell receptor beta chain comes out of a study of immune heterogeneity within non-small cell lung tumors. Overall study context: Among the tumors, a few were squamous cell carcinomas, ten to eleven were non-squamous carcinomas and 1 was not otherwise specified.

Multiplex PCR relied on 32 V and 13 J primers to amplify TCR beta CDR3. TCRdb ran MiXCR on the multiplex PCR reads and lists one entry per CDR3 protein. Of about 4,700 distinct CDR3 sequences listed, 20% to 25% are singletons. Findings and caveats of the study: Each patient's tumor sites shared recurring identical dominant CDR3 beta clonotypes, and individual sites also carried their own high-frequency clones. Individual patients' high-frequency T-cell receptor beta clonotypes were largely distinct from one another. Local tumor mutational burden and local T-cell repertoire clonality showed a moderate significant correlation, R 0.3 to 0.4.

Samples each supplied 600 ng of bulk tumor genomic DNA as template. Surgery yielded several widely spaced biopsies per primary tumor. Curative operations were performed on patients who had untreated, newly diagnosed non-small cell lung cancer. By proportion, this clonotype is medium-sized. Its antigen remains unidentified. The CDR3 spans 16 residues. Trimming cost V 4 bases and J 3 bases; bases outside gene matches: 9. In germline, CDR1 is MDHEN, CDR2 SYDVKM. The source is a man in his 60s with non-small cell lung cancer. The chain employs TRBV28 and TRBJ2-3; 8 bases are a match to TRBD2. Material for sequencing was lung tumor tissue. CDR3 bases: TGTGCCAGCAGTTCATTCCGAGCGGGAGTAACAGATACGCAGTATTTT. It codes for CASSSFRAGVTDTQYF.